The 22 T cell receptor beta chains below come from one sample, sequenced in a study of blood T cell repertoires in COVID-19. Profiled with immunoSEQ multiplex PCR; TCRdb holds only in-frame clones, not every one. The sample has more than 95,000 clones, more than 70% seen once. Sequencing was done on a sample of peripheral blood. The receptors come from a human donor in a cohort sampled during active COVID-19.

This chain joins TRBV27 and TRBJ1-2, with TRBD1 identical over 7 bases. CDR1 MNHEY and CDR2 SMNVEV come from the germline V gene (reference sequence). V was clipped by 8 bases and J by 4 bases; unmatched bases: 7. There are 13 residues in the CDR3. CDR3 amino acids: CASGPRDSYGYTF. CDR3 in DNA: TGTGCCAGCGGACCCCGGGACAGCTATGGCTACACCTTC.

The chain has TRBV7-2 and TRBJ2-7; perhaps TRBD2 as D (5 bases). The germline CDR1 and CDR2 sequences are SGHTA and FQGNSA. Deletions cut 4 bases from V and 0 bases from J, with 13 bases between. The CDR3 extends over 15 amino acids. In nucleotides, the CDR3 is TGTGCCAGCAGCTCCCCCCAGCGGCTCTCCTACGAGCAGTACTTC. Residues: CASSSPQRLSYEQYF.

The chain couples TRBV18 to TRBJ1-6, with 7 bases that match TRBD1. V lost 4 bases to trimming and J lost 9 bases; unmatched junction nucleotides: 3. The CDR3 sequence is 13 residues long. Germline CDR1 and CDR2: KGHSH and LQKENI. CDR3 sequence reads: CASSRSGGSPLHF. In nucleotides, the CDR3 is TGTGCCAGCTCACGGTCAGGGGGTTCACCCCTCCACTTT.

CDR3 in DNA: TGTGCCAGATCAGGAGACAGGGGGCTGTTAGGAAACACCATATATTTT. This encodes CARSGDRGLLGNTIYF. The chain combines TRBV2 with TRBJ1-3; the match to TRBD1 covers 10 bases. The CDR3 extends over 16 amino acids. The germline V gene has CDR1 SNHLY and CDR2 FYNNEI. J was trimmed by 4 bases and V by 9 bases; bases with no gene match: 12.

The chain uses TRBV9 and TRBJ2-1; 7 nucleotides line up with TRBD2. CDR1 SGDLS and CDR2 YYNGEE come from the germline V gene. V lost 4 bases, J lost 7 bases, and 2 bases stayed unmatched. The CDR3 has 12 residues. The CDR3 reads CASSYSGNEQFF. The CDR3 DNA sequence: TGTGCCAGCAGCTATAGCGGGAATGAGCAGTTCTTC.

V is TRBV6-2 or TRBV6-3 and J is TRBJ2-7; the D is unclear. This CDR3 has 11 residues. V was pared by 2 bases and J by 6 bases, with 5 bases between. Germline loops: CDR1 MNHEY, CDR2 SVGEGT. CDR3 amino acids: CASSYTREQYF. The CDR3 DNA sequence: TGTGCCAGCAGTTACACTCGCGAGCAGTACTTC.

This chain connects TRBV29-1 to TRBJ2-3; D is ambiguous. The CDR3 runs to 12 residues. V lost 3 bases and J 5 bases, leaving 9 bases between the germline ends. The V gene's germline CDR1 is SQVTM and CDR2 ANQGSEA. This CDR3 is CSVDRGQDTQYF. In DNA form, the CDR3 reads TGCAGCGTTGATCGAGGTCAAGATACGCAGTATTTT.

V and J are TRBV6-5 and TRBJ2-2; the match to TRBD2 covers 9 bases. Looked up from germline, CDR1 is MNHEY and CDR2 is SVGAGI. This CDR3 spans 14 amino acids. The J segment lost 6 bases and the V segment lost 9 bases, leaving 8 bases of the junction unmatched. This CDR3 reads CASHLAGRAGELFF. The CDR3 bases are TGTGCCAGTCATCTAGCGGGAAGGGCCGGGGAGCTGTTTTTT.

The chain carries TRBV28 and TRBJ1-2; D unclear. Per germline, CDR1 MDHEN and CDR2 SYDVKM. This CDR3 spans 10 amino acids. V dropped 10 bases and J dropped 5 bases, with 8 bases sitting between them. The CDR3 spells CATSFYGYTF. CDR3 DNA: TGTGCCACCTCCTTTTATGGCTACACCTTC.

This clone is a singleton in its sample. The chain carries TRBV10-3 and TRBJ2-2; D unresolved. Germline V gene lookup returns CDR1 ENHRY and CDR2 SYGVKD. Trimming shortened V by 6 bases and J by 3 bases, and 17 bases separated the two germline ends. The CDR3 sequence is 16 residues long. CDR3 sequence: CAISSVPETYTGELFF. The CDR3 region has the DNA TGTGCCATCAGCTCAGTCCCGGAGACCTACACCGGGGAGCTGTTTTTT.

The V and J genes are TRBV19 and TRBJ2-3, with 10 bases matching TRBD2. In germline, CDR1 is LNHDA, CDR2 SQIVND (reference sequence). The length of the CDR3 is 14 residues. V dropped 8 bases and J dropped 6; count of bases not matched to a gene: 8. Written as DNA, the CDR3 is TGTGCCAGTCGAGCGGGAGGGCCGAGGGATACGCAGTATTTT. Amino acids: CASRAGGPRDTQYF.

CDR3 loop: CASSPPGRLAEAFF. CDR3 sequence (DNA): TGCGCCAGCAGCCCACCAGGAAGGTTGGCTGAAGCTTTCTTT. The V gene is TRBV5-1, the J gene TRBJ1-1; D gene ambiguous. The CDR3 contains 14 residues. V gave up 4 bases and J gave up 6 bases, with 16 bases separating them. Germline CDR1 is SGHRS and CDR2 is YFSETQ.

This chain uses TRBV28 with TRBJ2-3, with 9 bases fitting TRBD1. The CDR3 spans 15 residues. Trimming took 4 bases from V and 1 from J; bases not matched to a gene: 3. In germline, CDR1 is MDHEN, CDR2 SYDVKM. This chain's CDR3 is CASSWTGAGTDTQYF. The CDR3 coding sequence is TGTGCCAGCAGTTGGACAGGGGCGGGCACAGATACGCAGTATTTT.

The rearrangement uses TRBV5-1 and TRBJ2-2; D remains ambiguous. Between the trimmed V and J ends, which lost 4 bases and 0 bases, there was a span of 10 bases. The CDR3 has 15 amino acids. CDR1 is SGHRS and CDR2 is YFSETQ in the germline V gene. The CDR3 spells CASSTDVPNTGELFF. The CDR3 DNA follows: TGCGCCAGCAGCACAGATGTCCCGAACACCGGGGAGCTGTTTTTT.

The chain couples TRBV21-1 to TRBJ1-2. TRBV21-1 is listed as a pseudogene. The CDR3 length is 12 residues. CDR3 DNA: TGTGCCAGCAGCCGAGGACGAGGGAGCTACACCTTC. As protein: CASSRGRGSYTF.

The V call is TRBV5-1, the J call TRBJ2-6, with D maybe TRBD2 (7 bases). The ends were cut back, 3 bases at V and 2 bases at J, with 9 bases in the middle. This CDR3 comprises 15 residues. Looked up from germline, CDR1 is SGHRS and CDR2 is YFSETQ. The CDR3 bases are TGCGCCAGCAGCTGGGGGGGCACTGGGGCCAACGTCCTGACTTTC. This translates into CASSWGGTGANVLTF.

The gene calls are TRBV5-1 and TRBJ1-1; D perhaps matches TRBD1 (5 bases). Germline CDR1 reads SGHRS; CDR2 reads YFSETQ. The CDR3 is 14 residues long. Deletions cut 3 bases from V and 6 bases from J, with 15 bases between. CDR3 sequence: CASSSMGSGPEAFF. Here the CDR3 DNA reads TGCGCCAGCAGCTCCATGGGATCAGGGCCTGAAGCTTTCTTT.

This chain links TRBV5-1 with TRBJ2-7; 10 bases are shared with TRBD1. The CDR3 spans 14 residues. The trim removed 7 bases at V and 3 bases at J, leaving 7 bases unmatched. CDR1 and CDR2 (germline): SGHRS, YFSETQ. CDR3 sequence: CASCTGTGDYEQYF. CDR3 DNA: TGCGCCAGCTGCACCGGGACAGGGGACTACGAGCAGTACTTC.

The chain recombines TRBV27 with TRBJ1-5; D not resolved. V gave up 3 bases and J gave up 4 bases, with 10 bases separating them. The germline V gene encodes CDR1 MNHEY and CDR2 SMNVEV (reference sequence). The CDR3 sequence is 14 residues long. The CDR3 loop reads CASSLRSANQPQHF. The CDR3 DNA sequence: TGTGCCAGCAGTTTGAGAAGTGCTAATCAGCCCCAGCATTTT.

The rearrangement links TRBV28 to TRBJ2-5; no reliable D call. The V end was cut by 6 bases, the J end by 2 bases, with 19 bases between. CDR1 and CDR2 from the germline V gene are MDHEN and SYDVKM. The CDR3 spans 16 residues. The CDR3 nucleotides read TGTGCCAGCAGCCTGGATACAGAACTTCTACAAGAGACCCAGTACTTC. It codes for CASSLDTELLQETQYF.

The chain combines TRBV7-2 with TRBJ2-3; 9 bases are a match to TRBD2. CDR3 size: 14 residues. Trimming at V came to 5 bases and at J to 8 bases, leaving 8 bases not matched to a gene. Per germline, CDR1 SGHTA and CDR2 FQGNSA. The CDR3 sequence: CASSPGLASLTQYF. The CDR3 nucleotides are TGTGCCAGCAGCCCGGGACTAGCTTCACTTACGCAGTATTTT. Based on the CDR3 plus reference TRBV7-2 and TRBJ2-3, the full variable domain is GAGVSQSPSNKVTEKGKDVELRCDPISGHTALYWYRQSLGQGLEFLIYFQGNSAPDKSGLPSDRFSAERTGGSVSTLTIQRTQQEDSAVYLCASSPGLASLTQYFGPGTRLTVL.

The CDR3 DNA reads as TGTGCCAGCTCCCCGGGGGTCCAAGAGACCCAGTACTTC. Translation gives CASSPGVQETQYF. The chain carries TRBV18 and TRBJ2-5; D is perhaps TRBD2 (6 bases). The germline gives CDR1 KGHSH, CDR2 LQKENI. The CDR3 runs to 13 residues. The germline V and J ends were trimmed by 6 bases and 1 base, with 9 bases remaining between them.